Below are 21 T cell receptor beta chains sequenced from a single sample in a study of shared T cell receptors in the human thymus. Clones were sequenced by immunoSEQ multiplex PCR, and TCRdb holds only the in-frame ones, with some missing. The data contain hundreds of thousands of clones, approximately 90% of them singletons. These sequences were also reported in another study, on human thymus T cells.

Sample: thymocytes. The receptors here all came from a boy in the first two years of life with a congenital heart defect.

This sequence joins TRBV6-1 and TRBJ2-5, with D maybe TRBD1 (6 bases). Trimming left V 6 bases short and J 3 bases short, with 17 bases between. This CDR3 comprises 15 residues. Germline loops: CDR1 MNHNS, CDR2 SASEGT. This CDR3 is CASSSARGIEETQYF. CDR3 nucleotides: TGTGCCAGCAGCTCCGCCAGGGGTATAGAAGAGACCCAGTACTTC.

The gene calls are TRBV30 and TRBJ2-7; tentative D call: TRBD2 (7 bases). The V and J ends lost 0 bases and 4 bases respectively, with 25 bases between them. The CDR3 is 18 amino acids. From germline, CDR1 is GTSNPN and CDR2 SVGIG (reference sequence). This chain's CDR3 is CAWSVGGTTRGRAYEQYF. The CDR3 DNA is TGTGCCTGGAGTGTGGGGGGGACTACTAGGGGGAGGGCATACGAGCAGTACTTC.

V gene TRBV7-6 combines with J gene TRBJ1-5, with D maybe TRBD1 (5 bases). The CDR3 covers 19 residues. Trimming stripped 5 bases from V and 0 bases from J, with 23 bases between. Germline V gives CDR1 SGHVS, CDR2 FNYEAQ. The CDR3 loop reads CASSPGDSDGGYSNQPQHF. CDR3 nucleotides: TGTGCCAGCAGCCCGGGAGACAGCGACGGGGGTTATAGCAATCAGCCCCAGCATTTT.

The chain uses TRBV7-8 and TRBJ1-1, with D unclear. Trimming cost V 0 bases and J 1 base, with 12 bases left between them. The CDR3 loop spans 16 amino acids. From germline, CDR1 is SGHVS and CDR2 FQNEAQ. The CDR3 coding sequence is TGTGCCAGCAGCTTAGCCCTGGGCAGGCAGAACACTGAAGCTTTCTTT. This gives the protein CASSLALGRQNTEAFF.

The CDR3 reads CASSCKGRTEAFF. CDR3 bases: TGTGCCAGCAGTTGTAAGGGGAGGACTGAAGCTTTCTTT. The chain has TRBV6-5 and TRBJ1-1; D perhaps matches TRBD1 (5 bases). Trimming took 4 bases from V and 5 from J, leaving 11 bases between them. CDR3 length: 13 amino acids. Germline V gene sequence: CDR1 MNHEY, CDR2 SVGAGI.

The chain has TRBV11-2 and TRBJ1-2; 9 nucleotides match TRBD1. Germline V gene lookup returns CDR1 SGHAT and CDR2 FQNNGV. Unmatched junction bases numbered 10, after V lost 3 bases and J lost 8 bases. The CDR3 is made up of 15 amino acids. CDR3 sequence (DNA): TGTGCCAGCAGCTTGGATCGGACAGGGGAAGGCGGCTACACCTTC. Its translation is CASSLDRTGEGGYTF.

The rearrangement links TRBV10-3 to TRBJ1-2; 7 bases line up with TRBD1. Germline assignment: CDR1 ENHRY and CDR2 SYGVKD. V was clipped by 3 bases and J by 1 base; unmatched bases: 11. The CDR3 loop spans 17 amino acids. CDR3 coding DNA: TGTGCCATCAGTGACGAAAAAAAGACAGGGTTTAACTATGGCTACACCTTC. Encoded protein: CAISDEKKTGFNYGYTF.

The chain is built from TRBV10-3 and TRBJ2-7; 7 bases fit TRBD1. In germline, CDR1 is ENHRY, CDR2 SYGVKD. This CDR3 region has 13 residues. With 10 bases clipped from V and 3 bases from J, the junction kept 9 bases outside the gene matches. CDR3 in amino acids: CASKQGTIYEQYF. CDR3 bases: TGTGCCAGCAAACAGGGGACGATCTACGAGCAGTACTTC.

The chain is built from TRBV19 and TRBJ2-7; 7 bases match TRBD1. The CDR3 totals 17 residues. Losses at the gene ends were 0 bases for V and 2 bases for J; bases not matched to a gene: 10. Germline assignment: CDR1 LNHDA and CDR2 SQIVND (reference sequence). The CDR3 sequence: CASSIDGLQGSAYEQYF. CDR3 bases: TGTGCCAGTAGTATAGATGGGCTACAGGGGTCGGCCTACGAGCAGTACTTC.

CDR3 protein: CASSPGLAGDYNEQFF. The CDR3 DNA reads as TGTGCCAGCAGCCCGGGACTAGCGGGAGACTACAATGAGCAGTTCTTC. The chain recombines TRBV4-2 with TRBJ2-1, with 14 nucleotides matching TRBD2. Per germline, CDR1 LGHNA and CDR2 YNFKEQ. V gave up 4 bases and J gave up 3 bases; unmatched junction bases: 2. This CDR3 is 16 amino acids long.

The J gene is TRBJ1-2, the V gene TRBV28, with a weak D call TRBD1 (5 bases). The CDR3 is 14 amino acids. Trimming pared 4 bases from V and 8 bases from J, leaving 17 bases between. The germline CDR1 and CDR2 sequences are MDHEN and SYDVKM. Here the CDR3 DNA reads TGTGCCAGCAGTTCCGCCAGGGAAAATGAGGGCTACACCTTC. This translates into CASSSARENEGYTF.

This chain joins TRBV5-4 and TRBJ2-7; D possibly corresponds to TRBD2 (6 bases). Germline V gene data show CDR1 as SGHNT and CDR2 as YYREEE (reference sequence). The V end was cut by 4 bases, the J end by 2 bases, with 19 bases between. The CDR3 has 16 amino acids. The chain's CDR3 is CASSPKTRGGPYEQYF. CDR3 DNA sequence: TGTGCCAGCAGCCCCAAGACAAGGGGAGGACCCTACGAGCAGTACTTC.

The chain carries TRBV5-6 and TRBJ1-2; D remains ambiguous. Trimming stripped 1 base from V and 4 bases from J, with 14 bases between. Germline V CDR1 and CDR2: SGHDT, YYEEEE. This CDR3 is built from 15 residues. CDR3 sequence reads: CASSLLTVRSYGYTF. The CDR3 nucleotides read TGTGCCAGCAGCTTGTTAACAGTTCGATCCTATGGCTACACCTTC. The full variable domain, with the rest looked up from reference TRBV5-6 and TRBJ1-2, is DAGVTQSPTHLIKTRGQQVTLRCSPKSGHDTVSWYQQALGQGPQFIFQYYEEEERQRGNFPDRFSGHQFPNYSSELNVNALLLGDSALYLCASSLLTVRSYGYTFGSGTRLTVV.

J is TRBJ2-5 and V is TRBV10-3; D gene unclear. The CDR3 contains 13 residues. Germline V gives CDR1 ENHRY, CDR2 SYGVKD. V lost 5 bases and J 0 bases, leaving 7 bases between the germline ends. CDR3 DNA: TGTGCCATCAGTACTGGTTACCAAGAGACCCAGTACTTC. Its translation is CAISTGYQETQYF.

The V gene is TRBV2, the J gene TRBJ2-5, with 9 bases aligning to TRBD2. This CDR3 comprises 16 residues. Germline-derived CDR1 and CDR2 are SNHLY and FYNNEI. Trimming took 6 bases from V and 5 from J; bases not matched to a gene: 13. CDR3 DNA: TGTGCCAGCAGGTTCGGGGTGCGGGAGGGTTTGGAGACCCAGTACTTC. Its protein product is CASRFGVREGLETQYF.

The gene calls are TRBV2 and TRBJ2-2, with D unresolved. Looked up from germline, CDR1 is SNHLY and CDR2 is FYNNEI. V dropped 6 bases and J dropped 3 bases, with 11 bases sitting between them. CDR3 length: 14 amino acids. The CDR3 protein is CASRVLSDTGELFF. CDR3 coding DNA: TGTGCCAGCAGAGTGTTAAGCGACACCGGGGAGCTGTTTTTT.

The genes are TRBV5-1 and TRBJ2-7, with 9 bases matching TRBD1. Germline loops: CDR1 SGHRS, CDR2 YFSETQ. J gave up 3 bases and V 4 bases, and 8 bases lay outside the gene matches. The CDR3 sequence is 15 residues long. The CDR3 reads CASSPRTGELYEQYF. Here the CDR3 DNA reads TGCGCCAGCAGCCCCCGGACAGGGGAACTCTACGAGCAGTACTTC.

This clone was recorded once. J is TRBJ2-4 and V is TRBV15; possibly TRBD1 for D (6 bases). V was clipped by 4 bases and J by 0 bases, with 13 bases between them. The CDR3 totals 16 residues. CDR1 and CDR2 from the germline V gene are LNHNV and YYDKDF (reference sequence). This CDR3 reads CATSNQGILAKNIQYF. CDR3 nucleotides: TGTGCCACCAGCAACCAGGGGATATTAGCCAAAAACATTCAGTACTTC.

The chain couples TRBV15 to TRBJ1-4; no firm D call. The CDR3 totals 15 residues. The V gene's germline CDR1 is LNHNV and CDR2 YYDKDF (reference sequence). Trimming took off 0 bases at V and 0 bases at J, with 5 bases between the two ends. CDR3 sequence: CATSRERSTNEKLFF. In DNA, the CDR3 is TGTGCCACCAGCAGAGAGCGGTCAACTAATGAAAAACTGTTTTTT. The complete variable domain, with remaining parts taken from reference TRBV15 and TRBJ1-4, reads DAMVIQNPRYQVTQFGKPVTLSCSQTLNHNVMYWYQQKSSQAPKLLFHYYDKDFNNEADTPDNFQSRRPNTSFCFLDIRSPGLGDTAMYLCATSRERSTNEKLFFGSGTQLSVL.

The chain recombines TRBV6-1 with TRBJ2-3; D possibly corresponds to TRBD1 (6 bases). Germline V lookup: CDR1 MNHNS, CDR2 SASEGT. V lost 2 bases to trimming and J lost 4 bases, with 19 bases between them. CDR3 size: 17 residues. CDR3 protein: CASSEKGWQGRPDTQYF. CDR3 DNA: TGTGCCAGCAGTGAAAAAGGTTGGCAGGGGAGACCAGATACGCAGTATTTT.

This CDR3 reads CASSEMGGGGELFF. CDR3 DNA: TGTGCCAGCAGTGAAATGGGGGGAGGCGGGGAGCTGTTTTTT. The chain joins TRBV25-1 to TRBJ2-2, with D tentatively TRBD2 (6 bases). The germline V and J ends were trimmed by 2 bases and 7 bases, with 11 bases remaining between them. CDR3 size: 14 residues. Germline CDR1 reads MGHDK; CDR2 reads SYGVNS. Filled out from reference TRBV25-1 and TRBJ2-2, the complete variable domain reads EADIYQTPRYLVIGTGKKITLECSQTMGHDKMYWYQQDPGMELHLIHYSYGVNSTEKGDLSSESTVSRIRTEHFPLTLESARPSHTSQYLCASSEMGGGGELFFGEGSRLTVL.